This entry concerns a single T cell receptor (beta chain). This CDR3 comprises 19 residues. Looked up from germline, CDR1 is SGHRS and CDR2 is YFSETQ. With 0 bases removed from V and 4 bases from J, the gap between germline ends came to 24 bases. Through MiXCR, TCRdb re-clonotyped the PCR reads. The sample yields approximately 7,000 clones, approximately 40% seen once. The record originates from a study of metastatic and nonmetastatic thyroid tumors. Not a single patient had been given any form of treatment at any point before undergoing thyroid surgery. Sequences were obtained from tumor tissue. J is TRBJ2-3 and V is TRBV5-1; a possible D gene is TRBD2 (6 bases). The sequence was collected from a female donor with papillary thyroid cancer or a benign thyroid nodule (not recorded which). Some clones in this sample may be carry-over from other donors' samples. The DNA of the CDR3 is TGCGCCAGCAGCTTGGAGCTACTAACTAGCATCCCGTTGTCAGATACGCAGTATTTT. Encoded protein: CASSLELLTSIPLSDTQYF.